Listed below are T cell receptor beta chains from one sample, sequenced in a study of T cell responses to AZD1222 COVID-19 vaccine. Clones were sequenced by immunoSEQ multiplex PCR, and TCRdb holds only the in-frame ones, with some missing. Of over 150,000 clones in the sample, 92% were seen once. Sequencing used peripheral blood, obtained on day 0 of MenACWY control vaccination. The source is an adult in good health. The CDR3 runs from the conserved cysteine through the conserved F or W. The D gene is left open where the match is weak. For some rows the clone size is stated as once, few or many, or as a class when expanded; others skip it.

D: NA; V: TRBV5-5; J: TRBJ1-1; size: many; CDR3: CASSLWQSEAFF; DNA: TGTGCCAGCAGCTTGTGGCAATCTGAAGCTTTCTTT
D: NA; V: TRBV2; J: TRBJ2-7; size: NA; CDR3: CASSFASYEQYF; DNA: TGTGCCAGCAGTTTCGCTTCCTACGAGCAGTACTTC
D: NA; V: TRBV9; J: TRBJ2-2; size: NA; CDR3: CASSVDVTGELFF; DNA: TGTGCCAGCAGCGTAGATGTCACCGGGGAGCTGTTTTTT
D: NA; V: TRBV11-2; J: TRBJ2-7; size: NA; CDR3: CASRPTTGLEYEQYF; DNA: TGTGCCAGCAGGCCTACGACAGGTCTGGAGTACGAGCAGTACTTC
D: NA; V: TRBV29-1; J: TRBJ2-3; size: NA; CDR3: CSVSFFSGVTDTQYF; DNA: TGCAGCGTTTCCTTTTTTTCGGGAGTCACAGATACGCAGTATTTT
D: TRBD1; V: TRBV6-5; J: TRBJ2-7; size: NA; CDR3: CASRPGTGVEQYF; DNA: TGTGCCAGCCGCCCCGGGACAGGGGTCGAGCAGTACTTC
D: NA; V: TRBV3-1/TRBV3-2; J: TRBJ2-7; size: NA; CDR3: CASSLRSGRTLLGEQYF; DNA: TGTGCCAGCAGCCTTCGATCGGGGCGGACCCTCCTAGGCGAGCAGTACTTC
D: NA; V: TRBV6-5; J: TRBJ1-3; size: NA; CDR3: CASTWGNTIYF; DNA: TGTGCCAGCACGTGGGGAAACACCATATATTTT
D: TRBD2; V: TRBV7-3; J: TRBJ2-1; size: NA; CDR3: CASSDSGRALPAYNEQFF; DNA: TGTGCCAGCAGCGATAGCGGGAGGGCCCTCCCCGCCTACAATGAGCAGTTCTTC
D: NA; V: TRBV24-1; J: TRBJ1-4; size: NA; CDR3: CATDSRRDKVNEKLFF; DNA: TGTGCCACAGACTCCCGCCGGGACAAGGTTAATGAAAAACTGTTTTTT
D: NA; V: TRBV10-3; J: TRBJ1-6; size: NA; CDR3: CAISAQQGLGSPLHF; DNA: TGTGCCATCAGTGCCCAACAGGGTTTGGGTTCACCCCTCCACTTT
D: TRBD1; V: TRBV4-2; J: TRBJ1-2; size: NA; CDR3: CASSQDRSGGSYGYTF; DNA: TGTGCCAGCAGCCAAGATAGGTCAGGGGGTAGCTATGGCTACACCTTC
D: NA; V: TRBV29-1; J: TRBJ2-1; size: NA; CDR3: CSVDPLAYNEQFF; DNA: TGCAGCGTTGACCCCCTGGCCTACAATGAGCAGTTCTTC
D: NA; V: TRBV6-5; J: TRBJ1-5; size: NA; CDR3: CASRDAVSARQPQHF; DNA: TGTGCCAGCAGGGACGCGGTGTCGGCCAGGCAGCCCCAGCATTTT
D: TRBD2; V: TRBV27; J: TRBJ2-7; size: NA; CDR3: CATSTRSGRVGEQYF; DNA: TGTGCCACCTCCACCCGTAGCGGGAGGGTTGGCGAGCAGTACTTC
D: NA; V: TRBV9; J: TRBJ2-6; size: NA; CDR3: CASGKGSGANVLTF; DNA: TGTGCCAGCGGCAAGGGCTCTGGGGCCAACGTCCTGACTTTC
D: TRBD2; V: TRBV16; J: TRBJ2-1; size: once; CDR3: CASSPPSGSVYNEQFF; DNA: TGTGCCAGCAGCCCCCCTAGCGGGAGTGTTTACAATGAGCAGTTCTTC
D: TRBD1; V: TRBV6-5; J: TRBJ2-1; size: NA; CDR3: CASSTGGAINEQFF; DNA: TGTGCCAGCAGCACAGGGGGCGCGATAAATGAGCAGTTCTTC
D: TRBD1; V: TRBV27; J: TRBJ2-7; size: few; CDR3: CASSQQGAPYEQYF; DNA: TGTGCCAGCAGCCAACAGGGGGCCCCCTACGAGCAGTACTTC
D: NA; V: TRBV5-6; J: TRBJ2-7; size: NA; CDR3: CASSLTGHYEQYF; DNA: TGTGCCAGCAGCTTGACCGGGCACTACGAGCAGTACTTC
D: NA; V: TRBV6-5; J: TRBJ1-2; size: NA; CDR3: CASSYSTRQGTYGYTF; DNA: TGTGCCAGCAGTTACTCGACACGTCAGGGCACCTATGGCTACACCTTC
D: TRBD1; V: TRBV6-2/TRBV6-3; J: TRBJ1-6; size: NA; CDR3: CASRPTGGRDQRGQSLHF; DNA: TGTGCCAGCAGACCTACAGGGGGACGAGACCAGAGGGGACAGTCCCTCCACTTT
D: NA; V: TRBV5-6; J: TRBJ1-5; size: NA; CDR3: CASSLAGPSNQPQHF; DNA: TGTGCCAGCAGCTTGGCGGGGCCTAGCAATCAGCCCCAGCATTTT
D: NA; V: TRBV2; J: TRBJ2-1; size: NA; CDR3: CASRASSVLYNEQFF; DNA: TGTGCCAGCAGGGCCTCTAGCGTCCTCTACAATGAGCAGTTCTTC
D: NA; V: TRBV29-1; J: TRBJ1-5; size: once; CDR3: CSVQRYSNQPQHF; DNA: TGCAGCGTTCAGAGGTATAGCAATCAGCCCCAGCATTTT
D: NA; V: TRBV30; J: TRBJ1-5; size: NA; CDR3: CAWRANSNQPQHF; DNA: TGTGCCTGGAGGGCGAACAGCAATCAGCCCCAGCATTTT
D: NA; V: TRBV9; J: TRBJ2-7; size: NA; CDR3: CASSVAPYRVTGEQYF; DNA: TGTGCCAGCAGCGTAGCCCCCTACAGGGTTACGGGAGAGCAGTACTTC
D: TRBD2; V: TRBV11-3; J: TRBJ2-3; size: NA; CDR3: CASSLGTSGSTDTQYF; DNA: TGTGCCAGCAGCTTAGGTACTAGCGGGAGCACAGATACGCAGTATTTT
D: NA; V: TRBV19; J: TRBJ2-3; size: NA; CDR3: CASRTDRTDTQYF; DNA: TGTGCCAGTAGGACCGACCGCACAGATACGCAGTATTTT
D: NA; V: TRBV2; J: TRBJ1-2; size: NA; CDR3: CASLVGQSYGYTF; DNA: TGTGCCAGTCTGGTTGGACAGAGCTATGGCTACACCTTC
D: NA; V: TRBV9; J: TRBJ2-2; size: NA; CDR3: CASSVGTQNTGELFF; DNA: TGTGCCAGCAGCGTCGGTACCCAGAACACCGGGGAGCTGTTTTTT
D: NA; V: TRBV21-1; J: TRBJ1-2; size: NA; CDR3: CASTEREGEEYYGYTF; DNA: TGTGCCAGCACCGAAAGGGAGGGAGAGGAGTACTATGGCTACACCTTC
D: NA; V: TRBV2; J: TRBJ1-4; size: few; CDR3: CASSEGQGVGLFF; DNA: TGTGCCAGCAGTGAAGGGCAGGGAGTGGGGCTGTTTTTT
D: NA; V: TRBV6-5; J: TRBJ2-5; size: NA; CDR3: CASSYGRETQYF; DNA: TGTGCCAGCAGTTACGGGCGCGAGACCCAGTACTTC
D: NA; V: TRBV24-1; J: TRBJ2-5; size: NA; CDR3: CATSDLGGETQYF; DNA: TGTGCCACCAGTGATTTGGGGGGGGAGACCCAGTACTTC
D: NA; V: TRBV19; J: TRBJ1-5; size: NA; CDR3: CASSTATGPDQPQHF; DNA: TGTGCCAGTAGTACCGCAACAGGGCCGGACCAGCCCCAGCATTTT